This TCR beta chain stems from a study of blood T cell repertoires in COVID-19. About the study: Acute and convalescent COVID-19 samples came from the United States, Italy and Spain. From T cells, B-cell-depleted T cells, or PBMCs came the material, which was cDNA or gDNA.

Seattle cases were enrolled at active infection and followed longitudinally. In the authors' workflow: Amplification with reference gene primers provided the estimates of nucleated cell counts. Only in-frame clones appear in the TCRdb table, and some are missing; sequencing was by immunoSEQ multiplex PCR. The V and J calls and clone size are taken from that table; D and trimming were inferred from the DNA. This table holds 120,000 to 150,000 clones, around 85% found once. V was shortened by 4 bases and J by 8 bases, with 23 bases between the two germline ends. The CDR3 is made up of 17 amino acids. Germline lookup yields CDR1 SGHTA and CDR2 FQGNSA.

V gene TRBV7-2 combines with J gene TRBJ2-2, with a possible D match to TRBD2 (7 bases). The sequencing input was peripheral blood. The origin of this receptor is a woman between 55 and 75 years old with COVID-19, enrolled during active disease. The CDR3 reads CASSSGAPGGWLGELFF. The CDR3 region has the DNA TGTGCCAGCAGCTCTGGCGCGCCGGGGGGCTGGCTAGGGGAGCTGTTTTTT. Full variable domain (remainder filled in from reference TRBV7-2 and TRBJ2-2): GAGVSQSPSNKVTEKGKDVELRCDPISGHTALYWYRQSLGQGLEFLIYFQGNSAPDKSGLPSDRFSAERTGGSVSTLTIQRTQQEDSAVYLCASSSGAPGGWLGELFFGEGSRLTVL.